This T cell receptor beta chain stems from a study of T-cell memory formation after mild COVID-19 (dated by TCRdb to the early 2020s). Turning to the overall study: TCR sequence clusters from the two donors were largely donor specific. T-cell clones expanding and contracting after mild COVID-19 in two donors were tracked by longitudinal TCRalpha and TCRbeta repertoire sequencing. Two young, previously healthy adult volunteers made up the cohort, one male and one female.

The listed sequencing device is Illumina NovaSeq 6000. TCRalpha and TCRbeta cDNA libraries were constructed by 5'RACE with constant-segment primers, with sample barcodes and unique molecular identifiers being introduced. Trizol reagent was used to extract RNA from every sample. Amplification of the libraries took two PCR steps, and the second step added a second sample barcode plus Illumina TruSeq adapters. Sequencing of the libraries was done on an Illumina NovaSeq, producing 2 x 150 bp paired-end reads. The published analysis was carried out like this. The reads were demultiplexed and collapsed into UMI-guided consensus sequences using migec v1.2.7. Using mixcr v2.1.11, UMI consensuses were aligned to TRA and TRB V and J templates and then assembled into clonotypes. A clonotype was counted as expanded or contracted only if both edgeR and NoisET called the change significant, with noise models trained on biological replicates. For edgeR calls, a false discovery rate-adjusted p below 0.01 and a log2 fold-change threshold of 1 were applied. PCA with hierarchical clustering of max-normalized trajectories of the 1000 most abundant clonotypes was used as exploratory dynamics analysis. Separately sequenced CD4+ and CD8+ repertoires were used to assign the CD4 or CD8 phenotype of responding clones. TCRdb trimmed the raw reads at Q25, called clones with MiXCR and kept productive beta chains. Merged by CDR3 protein, the rows form single entries marked with the most common genes and DNA. V and J calls and clone size were set by TCRdb, not the authors. The sample profile shows about 340,000 distinct CDR3 sequences; under 15% of them were found once. Roughly a fifth of the sample belongs to the ten largest clones.

Ficoll-Paque density gradient centrifugation was used to isolate PBMCs. What the work shows at the level of the full study, not this receptor alone: Only two mild cases were covered by the study, and larger cohorts that include severe cases with pre-infection samples were considered necessary. Contracting CD4+ clones turned up mainly in the CM and EM memory subsets, whereas EMRA was where CD8+ clones were enriched. From day 15 to 85, contracting clones showed balanced CD4/CD8 phenotypes, whereas a second wave of clones that expanded from day 15 to 37 leaned towards CD4+. Whether the second-wave clones peaking on day 37 were SARS-CoV-2 specific was not confirmed. The detection of some responding clones in pre-infection memory suggests that pre-existing cross-reactive memory T cells joined the SARS-CoV-2 response.

Comment on this clonotype: Its antigen target is currently unknown. No much larger clonotype is one base removed from it; base qualities were not supplied.

Counted from cysteine to phenylalanine, this CDR3 has 17 amino acids. Only the CDR3 DNA stays, 51 bases, in frame from base 1. Based on the germline V gene, the CDR1 and CDR2 sequences are SGHTA and FQGNSA. V and J are truncated by 2 bases and 0 bases respectively, leaving an intervening sequence of 13 bases. The chain was built from TRBV7-2 and TRBJ1-4; the D gene cannot be resolved reliably. Sequences were obtained from PBMCs or a T cell subset sorted from them (not recorded which). This receptor was taken from a man aged 18 to 29 who had mild COVID-19 (a few samples of this study predate the infection). The sample titles of this study are shuffled in the database, so cell type and time point are left out; the donor was told from shared clones. The nucleotides read TGTGCCAGCAGCTTATTGCCTCGGGTTACAACTAATGAAAAACTGTTTTTT. It translates to CASSLLPRVTTNEKLFF.